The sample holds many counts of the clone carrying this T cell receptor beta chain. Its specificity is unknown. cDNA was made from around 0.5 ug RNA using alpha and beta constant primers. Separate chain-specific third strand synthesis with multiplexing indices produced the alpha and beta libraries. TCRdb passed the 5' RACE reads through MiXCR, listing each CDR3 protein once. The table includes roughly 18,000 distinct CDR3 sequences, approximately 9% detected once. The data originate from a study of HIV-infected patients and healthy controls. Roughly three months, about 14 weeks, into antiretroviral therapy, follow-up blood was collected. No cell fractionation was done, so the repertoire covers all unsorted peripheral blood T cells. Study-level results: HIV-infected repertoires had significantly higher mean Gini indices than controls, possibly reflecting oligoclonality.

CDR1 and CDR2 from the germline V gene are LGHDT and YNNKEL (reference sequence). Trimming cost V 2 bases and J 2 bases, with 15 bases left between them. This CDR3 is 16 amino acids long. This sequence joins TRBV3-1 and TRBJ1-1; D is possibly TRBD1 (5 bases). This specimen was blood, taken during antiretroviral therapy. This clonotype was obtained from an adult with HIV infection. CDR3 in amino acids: CASSQIGAGRNTEAFF. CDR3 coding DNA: TGTGCCAGCAGCCAAATTGGTGCGGGACGCAACACTGAAGCTTTCTTT.